The sample holds a few counts of the clone carrying this T cell receptor beta chain. The antigen is not known. The sample belongs to a study of CD8 T cells in ankylosing spondylitis. Study findings and constraints: In ankylosing spondylitis patients, matched synovial fluid reportedly showed significant enrichment of disease-linked clones. Seemingly distinctive of ankylosing spondylitis blood was a TCR beta motif formed by eight highly homologous variants.

TCRdb reprocessed the 5' RACE reads via MiXCR and lists one record per CDR3 protein. The table lists around 770,000 distinct CDR3 sequences, 15% to 20% of them singletons. V gave up 4 bases and J gave up 5 bases; unmatched junction bases: 6. Germline CDR1 and CDR2: SGHDT and YYEEEE. The CDR3 is 15 amino acids. The source of this sequence is a male donor with ankylosing spondylitis. V is TRBV5-6 and J is TRBJ2-2, with 9 bases aligning to TRBD1. The sample was blood, either unsorted or a sorted T cell fraction (not recorded which). The CDR3 region is CASSPPGQGTGELFF. The CDR3 DNA reads as TGTGCCAGCAGCCCGCCGGGACAGGGAACCGGGGAGCTGTTTTTT.